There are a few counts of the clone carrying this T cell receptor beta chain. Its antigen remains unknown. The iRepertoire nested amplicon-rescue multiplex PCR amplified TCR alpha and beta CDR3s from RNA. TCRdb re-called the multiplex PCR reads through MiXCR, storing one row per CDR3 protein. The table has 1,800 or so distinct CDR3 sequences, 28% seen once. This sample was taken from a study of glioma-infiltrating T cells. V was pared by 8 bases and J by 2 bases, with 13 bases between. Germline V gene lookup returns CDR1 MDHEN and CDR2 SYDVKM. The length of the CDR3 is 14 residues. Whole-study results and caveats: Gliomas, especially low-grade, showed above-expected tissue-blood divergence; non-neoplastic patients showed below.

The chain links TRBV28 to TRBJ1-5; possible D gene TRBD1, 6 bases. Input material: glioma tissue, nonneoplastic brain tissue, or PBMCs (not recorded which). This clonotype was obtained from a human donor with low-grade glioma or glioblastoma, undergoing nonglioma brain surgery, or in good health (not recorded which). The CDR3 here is CASVRGGRNQPQHF. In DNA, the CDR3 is TGTGCCAGCGTAAGGGGGGGGCGCAATCAGCCCCAGCATTTT.